Each of the 5 T cell receptor beta chains below was sequenced from the same sample in a study of low-dose radiotherapy and immunotherapy resistance in tumors. Priming of first-strand cDNA relied on TRAV- and TRBV-specific primers (covering alpha and beta chains). The authors ran roughly 20 PCR cycles to amplify TCRs with a constant-region primer and V-primer adapter. TCRdb recomputed calls from the reads with MiXCR, one row per CDR3 protein. The sample includes about 64,000 distinct CDR3 sequences, approximately 26% of them seen just once. Sample time point: before trial treatment. Sequenced here: PBMCs, sampled before treatment. The receptors here all came from a male donor with rectosigmoid adenocarcinoma.

Judged by abundance, this clonotype is medium-sized (0.01 to 0.1%). J is TRBJ2-1 and V is TRBV28; D remains unclear. The V end lost 5 bases, the J end lost 8 bases, and 16 bases lay between the germline ends. The CDR3 has 14 residues. Germline lookup yields CDR1 MDHEN and CDR2 SYDVKM. The CDR3 sequence: CASSPLIRTDEQFF. For the CDR3, the DNA is TGTGCCAGCAGTCCACTAATCCGAACCGATGAGCAGTTCTTC.

There are many counts of this clonotype. The chain couples TRBV18 to TRBJ2-3; D gene uncertain. Germline-derived CDR1 and CDR2 are KGHSH and LQKENI. V was shortened by 2 bases and J by 0 bases, with 6 bases between the two germline ends. CDR3 size: 14 residues. CDR3 sequence: CASSPVASTDTQYF. CDR3 nucleotide sequence: TGTGCCAGCTCACCAGTAGCTAGCACAGATACGCAGTATTTT.

This chain uses TRBV3-1 with TRBJ2-1; 9 bases agree with TRBD2. V was pared by 6 bases and J by 7 bases, with 4 bases of the junction left unmatched. The CDR3 runs 13 residues. CDR1 and CDR2 from the germline V gene are LGHDT and YNNKEL (reference sequence). The CDR3 nucleotides are TGTGCCAGCAGGGATAGCGGGGGAAATGAGCAGTTCTTC. Its protein is CASRDSGGNEQFF.

This clonotype was detected ten times or more. The V call is TRBV28, the J call TRBJ1-6; 7 nucleotides line up with TRBD1. The CDR3 is made up of 18 amino acids. V trimming: 7 bases; J trimming: 0 bases; junction bases outside the gene matches: 12. Per the germline V gene, CDR1 is MDHEN and CDR2 is SYDVKM. CDR3 DNA: TGTGCCAGCAATCGCGGACAGGTCCATACCTCCTATAATTCACCCCTCCACTTT. The encoded protein is CASNRGQVHTSYNSPLHF.

In its sample, this clonotype is medium-sized (0.01 to 0.1%). The chain employs TRBV18 and TRBJ2-1; maybe TRBD1 (6 bases). V was pared by 0 bases and J by 3 bases, with 12 bases between. CDR1 KGHSH and CDR2 LQKENI come from the germline V gene. This CDR3 is built from 16 residues. In nucleotides, the CDR3 is TGTGCCAGCTCACCACCGGGGGCGGTGGGCTACAATGAGCAGTTCTTC. This codes for CASSPPGAVGYNEQFF.